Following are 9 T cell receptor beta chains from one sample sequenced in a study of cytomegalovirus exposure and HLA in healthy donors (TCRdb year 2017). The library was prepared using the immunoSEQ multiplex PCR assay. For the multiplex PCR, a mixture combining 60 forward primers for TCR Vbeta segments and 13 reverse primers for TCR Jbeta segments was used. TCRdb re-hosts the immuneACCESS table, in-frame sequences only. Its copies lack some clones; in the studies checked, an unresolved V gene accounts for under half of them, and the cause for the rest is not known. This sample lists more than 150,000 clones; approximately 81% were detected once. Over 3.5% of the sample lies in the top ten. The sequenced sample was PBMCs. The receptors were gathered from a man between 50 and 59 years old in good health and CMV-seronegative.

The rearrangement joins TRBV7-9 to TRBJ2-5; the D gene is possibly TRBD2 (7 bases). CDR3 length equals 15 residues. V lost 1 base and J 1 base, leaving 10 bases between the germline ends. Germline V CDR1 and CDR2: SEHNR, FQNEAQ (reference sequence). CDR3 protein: CASSLGGGAQETQYF. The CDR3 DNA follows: TGTGCCAGCAGCTTAGGTGGGGGGGCCCAAGAGACCCAGTACTTC.

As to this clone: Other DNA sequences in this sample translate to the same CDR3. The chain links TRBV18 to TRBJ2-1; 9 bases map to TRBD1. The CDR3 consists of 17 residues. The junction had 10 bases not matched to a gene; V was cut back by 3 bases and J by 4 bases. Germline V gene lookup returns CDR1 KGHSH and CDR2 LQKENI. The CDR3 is CASSPSLGTGKYNEQFF. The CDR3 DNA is TGTGCCAGCTCACCTTCTTTAGGGACAGGGAAATACAATGAGCAGTTCTTC.

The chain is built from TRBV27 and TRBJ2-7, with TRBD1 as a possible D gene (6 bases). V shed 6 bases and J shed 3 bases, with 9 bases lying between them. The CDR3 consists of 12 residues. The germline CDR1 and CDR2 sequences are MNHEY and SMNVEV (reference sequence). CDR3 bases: TGTGCCAGCAGGGGGGCCGGCTACGAGCAGTACTTC. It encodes CASRGAGYEQYF.

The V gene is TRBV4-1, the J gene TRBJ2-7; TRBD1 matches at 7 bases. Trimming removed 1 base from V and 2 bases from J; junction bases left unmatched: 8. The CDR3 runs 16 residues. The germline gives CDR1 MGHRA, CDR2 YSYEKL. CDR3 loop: CASSQGRQGRPYEQYF. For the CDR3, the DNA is TGCGCCAGCAGCCAAGGTCGACAGGGACGTCCCTACGAGCAGTACTTC.

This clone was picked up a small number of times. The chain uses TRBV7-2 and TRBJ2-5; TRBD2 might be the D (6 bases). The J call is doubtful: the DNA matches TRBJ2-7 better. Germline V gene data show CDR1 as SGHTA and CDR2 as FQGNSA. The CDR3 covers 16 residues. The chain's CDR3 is CASSLVAGGKLYEQYF. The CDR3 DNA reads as TGTGCCAGCAGCTTAGTGGCTGGCGGGAAGTTGTACGAGCAGTACTTC.

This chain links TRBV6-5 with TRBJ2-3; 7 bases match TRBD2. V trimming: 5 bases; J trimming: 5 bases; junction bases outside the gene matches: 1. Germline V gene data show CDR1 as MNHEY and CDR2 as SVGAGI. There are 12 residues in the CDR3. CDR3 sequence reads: CASSPSGDTQYF. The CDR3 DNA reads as TGTGCCAGCAGTCCTAGCGGAGATACGCAGTATTTT.

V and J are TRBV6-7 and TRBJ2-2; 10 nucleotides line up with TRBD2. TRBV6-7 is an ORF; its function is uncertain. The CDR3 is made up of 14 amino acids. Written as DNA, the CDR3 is TGTTGGGGGGAGGGTAGCGGGGGGACAGGGGAGCTGTTTTTT. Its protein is CWGEGSGGTGELFF.

CDR3 DNA: TGTGCCAGCAGCTTGGCTCAGGGGCTGGACCTCCACTTT. The encoded protein is CASSLAQGLDLHF. The genes are TRBV5-5 and TRBJ1-6; TRBD1 is a possible D gene (6 bases). Germline V gene lookup returns CDR1 SGHKS and CDR2 YYEKEE (reference sequence). The CDR3 is 13 amino acids. Trimming stripped 0 bases from V and 15 bases from J, with 13 bases between.

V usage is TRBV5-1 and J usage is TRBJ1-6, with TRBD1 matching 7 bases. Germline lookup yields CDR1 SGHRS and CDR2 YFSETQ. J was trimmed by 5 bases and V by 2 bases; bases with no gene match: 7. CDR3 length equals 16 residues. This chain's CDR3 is CASSLVPGGNNSPLHF. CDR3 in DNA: TGCGCCAGCAGCTTAGTCCCAGGGGGTAATAATTCACCCCTCCACTTT.